Listed below are T cell receptor beta chains from one sample, sequenced in a study of identical twins. One entry per CDR3 protein results from TCRdb running MiXCR on the 5' RACE reads. In the table there are 1.5 million or so distinct CDR3 sequences, around 29% of which are singletons. What was sequenced was cord blood. The receptors were gathered from a newborn girl in good health. Each CDR3 is given with its conserved first and last residue. D genes are given only for firm matches. Size is omitted from some rows. Given values are once, few, many or a class for expanded clones.

J gene,clone size,V gene,D gene,CDR3 length,CDR3 protein,CDR3 DNA
TRBJ1-5,-,TRBV28,-,14,CASMNGYSNQPQHF,TGTGCCAGCATGAACGGGTATAGCAATCAGCCCCAGCATTTT
TRBJ2-3,-,TRBV20-1,TRBD1,15,CSARAQGAGTDTQYF,TGCAGTGCTAGGGCACAGGGGGCAGGTACAGATACGCAGTATTTT
TRBJ2-6,-,TRBV12-3/TRBV12-4,-,15,CASTRSSAGANVLTF,TGTGCCAGCACCCGGTCGAGTGCTGGGGCCAACGTCCTGACTTTC
TRBJ2-3,few,TRBV20-1,TRBD2,19,CSASRPSGKASPGTDTQYF,TGCAGTGCTAGTAGGCCTAGCGGGAAGGCCTCCCCGGGCACAGATACGCAGTATTTT
TRBJ2-1,few,TRBV20-1,TRBD2,16,CSARDRLAHSYNEQFF,TGCAGTGCTAGAGATCGACTAGCGCACTCCTACAATGAGCAGTTCTTC
TRBJ1-2,-,TRBV5-1,-,13,CASSLARSYGYTF,TGCGCCAGCAGCTTGGCCAGGTCCTATGGCTACACCTTC
TRBJ1-6,-,TRBV6-5,-,18,CASSYSRGQALYNSPLHF,TGTGCCAGCAGTTATTCGAGAGGCCAGGCACTCTATAATTCACCCCTCCACTTT
TRBJ1-1,-,TRBV7-9,-,13,CASSPWGATEAFF,TGTGCCAGCAGCCCTTGGGGGGCCACTGAAGCTTTCTTT
TRBJ2-1,-,TRBV4-1,TRBD2,17,CASSQDGAGGSYNEQFF,TGCGCCAGCAGCCAAGATGGGGCGGGGGGTTCCTACAATGAGCAGTTCTTC
TRBJ1-2,-,TRBV6-6,-,13,CASSRDCNYGYTF,TGTGCCAGCAGCCGCGACTGCAACTATGGCTACACCTTC
TRBJ1-1,-,TRBV12-3/TRBV12-4,TRBD1,14,CASSLQGGSTEAFF,TGTGCCAGCAGTTTGCAGGGGGGTAGCACTGAAGCTTTCTTT
TRBJ2-7,-,TRBV7-2,-,14,CASSSGTYQREQYF,TGTGCCAGCAGCTCCGGGACTTATCAGCGCGAGCAGTACTTC
TRBJ2-2,-,TRBV12-3/TRBV12-4,-,14,CASRTVTNTGELFF,TGTGCCAGCAGGACAGTGACGAACACCGGGGAGCTGTTTTTT
TRBJ1-1,-,TRBV10-3,-,15,CAISGGTTGNTEAFF,TGTGCCATCAGTGGAGGTACGACAGGGAACACTGAAGCTTTCTTT
TRBJ2-1,-,TRBV6-6,TRBD2,15,CASSYYEAGGNEQFF,TGTGCCAGCAGTTACTATGAAGCGGGAGGAAATGAGCAGTTCTTC
TRBJ1-5,-,TRBV28,-,15,CASSSGEWGNQPQHF,TGTGCCAGCAGTTCAGGGGAATGGGGCAATCAGCCCCAGCATTTT
TRBJ2-3,-,TRBV4-2,TRBD2,19,CASSPSPGLAGLYTDTQYF,TGTGCCAGCAGCCCATCTCCGGGACTAGCGGGGCTATACACAGATACGCAGTATTTT
TRBJ1-2,many,TRBV7-2,-,12,CASSLHNYGYTF,TGTGCCAGCAGCTTACATAACTATGGCTACACCTTC
TRBJ1-1,-,TRBV5-1,-,14,CASSLQGRESEAFF,TGCGCCAGCAGCCTGCAGGGGAGGGAATCTGAAGCTTTCTTT
TRBJ2-1,-,TRBV12-3/TRBV12-4,TRBD2,17,CASSPKPPSGSSNEQFF,TGTGCCAGCAGCCCAAAGCCGCCTAGCGGGAGTTCCAATGAGCAGTTCTTC
TRBJ2-7,-,TRBV4-2,TRBD1,14,CASSQRDSTYEQYF,TGTGCCAGCAGCCAACGGGACAGTACCTACGAGCAGTACTTC
TRBJ2-7,few,TRBV5-1,-,14,CASRPSPFSYEQYF,TGCGCCAGCAGACCTAGCCCCTTTTCCTACGAGCAGTACTTC
TRBJ2-7,few,TRBV12-5,TRBD2,14,CASGFGGAYDEQYF,TGTGCTAGTGGTTTCGGGGGGGCGTACGACGAGCAGTACTTC
TRBJ1-5,-,TRBV7-8,-,15,CASSKDLVGGQPQHF,TGTGCCAGCAGCAAGGACCTGGTCGGCGGTCAGCCCCAGCATTTT
TRBJ2-7,-,TRBV3-1,-,15,CASSQGRSLASEQYF,TGTGCCAGCAGCCAAGGCCGATCACTAGCAAGCGAGCAGTACTTC
TRBJ2-7,few,TRBV7-7,-,15,CASSSRWGNYNEQYF,TGTGCTAGCAGCTCTAGGTGGGGCAATTACAATGAGCAGTACTTC
TRBJ2-5,-,TRBV5-1,TRBD2,13,CASWASGNNEQYF,TGCGCCAGCTGGGCTAGCGGAAACAATGAGCAGTACTTC
TRBJ1-5,-,TRBV15,TRBD1,15,CATNNQGVSNQPQHF,TGTGCCACCAACAACCAGGGGGTCAGCAATCAGCCCCAGCATTTT
TRBJ2-5,-,TRBV4-2,-,17,CASSQDGTGLYRETQYF,TGTGCCAGCAGCCAAGATGGAACTGGTTTATACCGAGAGACCCAGTACTTC
TRBJ2-5,-,TRBV20-1,-,12,CSAYGVRETQYF,TGCAGTGCTTACGGCGTCCGGGAGACCCAGTACTTC
TRBJ2-1,-,TRBV12-3/TRBV12-4,-,14,CASSLGPRGVEQFF,TGTGCCAGCAGTTTAGGCCCTAGAGGGGTTGAGCAGTTCTTC
TRBJ2-7,-,TRBV27,-,17,CASSLAAPRRRSYEQYF,TGTGCCAGCAGTTTAGCCGCACCGCGCCGAAGGTCCTACGAGCAGTACTTC
TRBJ1-2,few,TRBV29-1,-,10,CSVGSNGYTF,TGCAGCGTTGGGTCCAATGGCTACACCTTC
TRBJ1-3,-,TRBV28,-,15,CASSLWGTSGNTIYF,TGTGCCAGCAGTTTATGGGGCACCTCTGGAAACACCATATATTTT
TRBJ2-5,few,TRBV28,TRBD2,14,CASSSGLGDNEQYF,TGTGCCAGCAGTTCGGGACTAGGGGACAATGAGCAGTACTTC
TRBJ2-1,-,TRBV11-2,-,13,CASSSFPTARGFF,TGTGCCAGCAGCTCATTCCCTACTGCAAGGGGGTTCTTC
TRBJ2-7,-,TRBV5-1,-,14,CASSSGIPDYEQYF,TGCGCCAGCAGCTCGGGGATCCCCGACTACGAGCAGTACTTC
TRBJ1-1,-,TRBV7-9,-,15,CASSPGPMGNTEAFF,TGTGCCAGCAGCCCCGGGCCTATGGGGAACACTGAAGCTTTCTTT
TRBJ2-7,-,TRBV20-1,-,13,CSEATVPSYEQYF,TGCAGTGAAGCGACAGTCCCCTCCTACGAGCAGTACTTC
TRBJ2-3,few,TRBV20-1,TRBD2,16,CSARLTSGGYTDTQYF,TGCAGTGCTAGGCTAACTAGCGGGGGATACACAGATACGCAGTATTTT
TRBJ1-2,many,TRBV12-3/TRBV12-4,TRBD1,14,CASSPDRGLLGYTF,TGTGCCAGCAGCCCTGACAGGGGGCTTCTTGGCTACACCTTC
TRBJ1-1,-,TRBV2,-,12,CASRDKDTEAFF,TGTGCCAGCAGAGACAAGGACACTGAAGCTTTCTTT
TRBJ2-5,-,TRBV25-1,-,16,CASSELSGPLKETQYF,TGTGCCAGCAGTGAGCTCTCCGGGCCCTTAAAAGAGACCCAGTACTTC
TRBJ1-5,few,TRBV6-1,TRBD1,14,CASSGGTDNQPQHF,TGTGCCAGCAGTGGTGGGACAGACAATCAGCCCCAGCATTTT
TRBJ2-3,few,TRBV4-2,-,14,CASSQEPSLDTQYF,TGTGCCAGCAGCCAAGAACCCAGCTTGGATACGCAGTATTTT
TRBJ2-1,-,TRBV2,-,13,CASSGQGGVEQFF,TGTGCCAGCAGTGGACAGGGCGGGGTTGAGCAGTTCTTC